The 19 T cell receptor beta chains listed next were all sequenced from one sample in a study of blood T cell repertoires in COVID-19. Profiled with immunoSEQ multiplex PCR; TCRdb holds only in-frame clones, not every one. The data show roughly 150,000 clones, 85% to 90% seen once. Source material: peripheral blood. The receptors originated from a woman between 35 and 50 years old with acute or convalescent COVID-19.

CDR3 in DNA: TGTGCCAGCAGGGCAGGGGTGGGCAATCAGCCCCAGCATTTT. Protein sequence: CASRAGVGNQPQHF. The rearrangement uses TRBV6-6 and TRBJ1-5, with D possibly matching TRBD1 (6 bases). This CDR3 comprises 14 residues. V lost 6 bases, J lost 2 bases, and 11 bases lay in between. In germline, CDR1 is MNHNY, CDR2 SVGAGI (reference sequence).

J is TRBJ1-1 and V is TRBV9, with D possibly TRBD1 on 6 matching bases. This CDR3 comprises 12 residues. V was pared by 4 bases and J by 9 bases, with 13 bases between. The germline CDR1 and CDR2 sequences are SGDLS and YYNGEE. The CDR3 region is CASSPRTDKAFF. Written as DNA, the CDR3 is TGTGCCAGCAGCCCACGGACAGACAAAGCTTTCTTT.

CDR3 sequence: CASSSRTVGGYTF. The CDR3 nucleotides read TGTGCCAGCAGTTCAAGGACAGTAGGTGGCTACACCTTC. The gene calls are TRBV12-3 or TRBV12-4 and TRBJ1-2; possibly TRBD1 for D (6 bases). The CDR3 is 13 residues long. Trimming took 4 bases from V and 7 from J, leaving 13 bases between them.

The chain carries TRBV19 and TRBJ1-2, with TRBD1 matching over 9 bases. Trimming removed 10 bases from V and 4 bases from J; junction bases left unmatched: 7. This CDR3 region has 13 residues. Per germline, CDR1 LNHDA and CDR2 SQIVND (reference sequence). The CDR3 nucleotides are TGTGCCACCGGGACAGGGCGAATCTATGGCTACACCTTC. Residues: CATGTGRIYGYTF.

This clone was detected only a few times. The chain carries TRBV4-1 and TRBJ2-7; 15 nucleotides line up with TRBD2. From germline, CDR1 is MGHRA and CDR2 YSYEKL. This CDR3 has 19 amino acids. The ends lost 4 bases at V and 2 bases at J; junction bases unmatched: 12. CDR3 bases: TGCGCCAGCAGCCTTAAACCGGGACTAGCGGGGGGACTCCCCTACGAGCAGTACTTC. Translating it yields CASSLKPGLAGGLPYEQYF.

CDR3 sequence: CASSPGIQETQYF. The CDR3 DNA reads as TGTGCCAGTAGTCCGGGAATACAAGAGACCCAGTACTTC. This sequence joins TRBV19 and TRBJ2-5; D perhaps matches TRBD2 (5 bases). Trimming removed 5 bases from V and 2 bases from J, with 9 bases in between. The CDR3 sequence is 13 residues long. CDR1 and CDR2 from the germline V gene are LNHDA and SQIVND (reference sequence). Filled out from reference TRBV19 and TRBJ2-5, the complete variable domain reads DGGITQSPKYLFRKEGQNVTLSCEQNLNHDAMYWYRQDPGQGLRLIYYSQIVNDFQKGDIAEGYSVSREKKESFPLTVTSAQKNPTAFYLCASSPGIQETQYFGPGTRLLVL.

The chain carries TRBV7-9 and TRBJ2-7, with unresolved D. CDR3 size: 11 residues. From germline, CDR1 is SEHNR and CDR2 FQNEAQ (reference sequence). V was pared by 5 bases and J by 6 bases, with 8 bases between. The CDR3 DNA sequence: TGTGCCAGCAGCCCTAGTATCGAGCAGTACTTC. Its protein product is CASSPSIEQYF.

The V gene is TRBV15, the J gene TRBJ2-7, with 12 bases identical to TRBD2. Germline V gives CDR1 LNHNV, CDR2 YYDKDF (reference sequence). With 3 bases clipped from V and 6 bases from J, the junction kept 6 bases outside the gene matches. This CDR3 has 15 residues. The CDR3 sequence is CATSRTSGSIGEQYF. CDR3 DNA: TGTGCCACCAGCAGGACTAGCGGGAGCATTGGCGAGCAGTACTTC.

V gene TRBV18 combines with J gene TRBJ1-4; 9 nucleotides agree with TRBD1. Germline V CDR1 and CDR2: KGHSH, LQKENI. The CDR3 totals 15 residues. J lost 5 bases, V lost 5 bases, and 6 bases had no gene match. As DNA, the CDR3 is TGTGCCAGCTCAGCTGCGGGGACAGGGAATGAAAAACTGTTTTTT. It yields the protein CASSAAGTGNEKLFF.

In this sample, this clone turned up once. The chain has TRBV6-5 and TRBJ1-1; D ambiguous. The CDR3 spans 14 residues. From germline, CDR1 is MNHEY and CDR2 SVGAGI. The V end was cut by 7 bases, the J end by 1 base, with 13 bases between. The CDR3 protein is CASTPPGSNTEAFF. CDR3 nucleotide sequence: TGTGCCAGCACCCCCCCCGGGTCGAACACTGAAGCTTTCTTT.

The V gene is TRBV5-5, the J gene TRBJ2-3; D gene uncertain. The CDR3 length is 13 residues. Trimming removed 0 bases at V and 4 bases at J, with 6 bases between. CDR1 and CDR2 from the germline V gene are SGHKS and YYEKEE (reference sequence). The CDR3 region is CASSLEPPDTQYF. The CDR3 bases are TGTGCCAGCAGCTTGGAGCCCCCAGATACGCAGTATTTT.

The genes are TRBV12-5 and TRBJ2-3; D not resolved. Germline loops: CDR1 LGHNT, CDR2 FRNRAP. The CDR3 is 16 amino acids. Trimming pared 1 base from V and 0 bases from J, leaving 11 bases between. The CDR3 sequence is CASGLGAVQSTDTQYF. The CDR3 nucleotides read TGTGCTAGTGGTTTGGGGGCAGTCCAAAGCACAGATACGCAGTATTTT.

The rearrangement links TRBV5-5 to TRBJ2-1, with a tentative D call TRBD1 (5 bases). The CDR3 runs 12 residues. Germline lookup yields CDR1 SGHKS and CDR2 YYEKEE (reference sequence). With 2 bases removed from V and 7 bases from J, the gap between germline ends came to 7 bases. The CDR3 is CASSLPGNEQFF. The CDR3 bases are TGTGCCAGCAGCTTACCAGGGAATGAGCAGTTCTTC.

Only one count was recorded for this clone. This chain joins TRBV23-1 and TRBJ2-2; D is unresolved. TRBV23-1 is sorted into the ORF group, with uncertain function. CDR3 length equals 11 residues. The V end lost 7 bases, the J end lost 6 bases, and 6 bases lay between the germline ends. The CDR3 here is CASIYSGELFF. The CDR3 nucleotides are TGCGCCAGCATATACTCCGGGGAGCTGTTTTTT.

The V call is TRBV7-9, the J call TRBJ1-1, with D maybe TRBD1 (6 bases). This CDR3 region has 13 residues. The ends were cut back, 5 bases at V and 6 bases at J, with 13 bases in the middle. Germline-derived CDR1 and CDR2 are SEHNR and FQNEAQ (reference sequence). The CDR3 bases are TGTGCCAGCAGCCTGGCCAGGGGTCCTGAAGCTTTCTTT. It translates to CASSLARGPEAFF.

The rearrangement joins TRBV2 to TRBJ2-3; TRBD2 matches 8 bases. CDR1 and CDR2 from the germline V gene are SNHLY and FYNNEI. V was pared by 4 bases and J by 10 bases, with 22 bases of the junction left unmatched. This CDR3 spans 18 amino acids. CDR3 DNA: TGTGCCAGCAGTGGGGTTAGCGGGACTACCCAGATTCCAGGGGCGCAGTATTTT. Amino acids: CASSGVSGTTQIPGAQYF.

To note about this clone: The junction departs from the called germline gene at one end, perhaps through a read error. CDR3 in DNA: TGTGCCAGCAGCCAGCCCGGACAGTTCTTT. Translating it yields CASSQPGQFF. The J gene is TRBJ1-4, the V gene TRBV7-8; TRBD1 might be the D (6 bases). Germline CDR1 is SGHVS and CDR2 is FQNEAQ. The CDR3 is 10 residues long.

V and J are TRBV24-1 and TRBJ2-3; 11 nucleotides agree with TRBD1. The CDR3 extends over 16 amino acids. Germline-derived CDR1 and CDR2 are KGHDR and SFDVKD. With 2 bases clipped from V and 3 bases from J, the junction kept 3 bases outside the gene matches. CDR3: CATSDSGQGGTDTQYF. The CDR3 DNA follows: TGTGCCACCAGTGATTCGGGACAGGGGGGGACAGATACGCAGTATTTT.

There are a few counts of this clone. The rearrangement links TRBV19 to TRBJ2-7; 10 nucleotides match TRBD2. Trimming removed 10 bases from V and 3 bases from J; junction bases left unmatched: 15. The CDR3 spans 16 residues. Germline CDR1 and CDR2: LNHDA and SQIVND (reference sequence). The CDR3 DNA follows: TGTGCCACCTTACCGGGACAACTAGCGGGGATCTACGAGCAGTACTTC. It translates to CATLPGQLAGIYEQYF. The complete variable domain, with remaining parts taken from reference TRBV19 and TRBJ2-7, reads DGGITQSPKYLFRKEGQNVTLSCEQNLNHDAMYWYRQDPGQGLRLIYYSQIVNDFQKGDIAEGYSVSREKKESFPLTVTSAQKNPTAFYLCATLPGQLAGIYEQYFGPGTRLTVT.